A selection of T cell receptor beta chains follows, all from one sample in a study of response to subunit inactivated influenza vaccine. TCRdb itself ran the RT-PCR reads through MiXCR, one entry per CDR3 protein. Among hundreds of thousands of distinct CDR3 sequences listed, over 10% were seen once. The material sequenced was PBMCs from blood, taken roughly 6 weeks after vaccination. These receptors all stem from a man aged 45 to 65 who received an inactivated influenza vaccine. CDR3s include the opening cysteine and the closing phenylalanine or tryptophan. Each record gives: V gene, J gene, D gene, clone size, CDR3 protein, CDR3 DNA. A D gene is named only where the DNA matches it firmly. The size of a clone is reported for some rows only, either as once, few or many, or as a class for expanded clones.

>TRBV20-1|TRBJ2-7|TRBD1|many
CSARAPRDRAIYEQYF
TGCAGTGCACGGGCCCCTCGGGACAGGGCGATCTACGAGCAGTACTTC
>TRBV29-1|TRBJ2-1|TRBD2|.
CSVGPTSGLRNEQFF
TGCAGCGTGGGGCCCACTAGCGGACTCCGAAATGAGCAGTTCTTC
>TRBV20-1|TRBJ1-5|TRBD1|few
CSARTGGVSNQPQHF
TGCAGTGCTCGGACAGGGGGAGTTAGCAATCAGCCCCAGCATTTT
>TRBV7-6|TRBJ2-7|TRBD1|few
CASSLAGTGFYEQYF
TGTGCCAGCAGCTTAGCCGGGACAGGGTTCTACGAGCAGTACTTC
>TRBV2|TRBJ2-6|TRBD1|.
CASRDRGLSGANVLTF
TGTGCCAGCAGGGACAGGGGGTTATCTGGGGCCAACGTCCTGACTTTC
>TRBV6-5|TRBJ1-6|.|.
CASSYGGPLRSPLHF
TGTGCCAGCAGTTACGGGGGCCCATTAAGGTCACCCCTCCACTTT
>TRBV20-1|TRBJ2-7|.|.
CSPQYREVTYEQYF
TGCAGCCCACAATACAGGGAAGTAACCTACGAGCAGTACTTC
>TRBV7-2|TRBJ1-1|.|.
CASSLAGRGGTEAFF
TGTGCCAGCAGCTTAGCCGGCAGGGGAGGGACTGAAGCTTTCTTT
>TRBV24-1|TRBJ2-3|.|.
CATSDPEGRSGTDTQYF
TGTGCCACCAGTGACCCCGAGGGGCGGAGCGGCACAGATACGCAGTATTTT
>TRBV30|TRBJ2-2|TRBD1|.
CASGTGVGELFF
TGTGCCTCGGGGACAGGGGTCGGGGAGCTGTTTTTT
>TRBV7-9|TRBJ2-7|.|few
CASSSRQRTYYEQYF
TGTGCCAGCAGCTCGCGACAGAGAACCTACTACGAGCAGTACTTC
>TRBV7-2|TRBJ2-3|.|many
CASSPVVIRTDTQYF
TGTGCCAGCAGCCCCGTGGTGATCCGCACAGATACGCAGTATTTT
>TRBV7-9|TRBJ1-6|.|.
CASSLKDNSPLHF
TGTGCCAGCAGCTTAAAGGATAATTCACCCCTCCACTTT
>TRBV12-3/TRBV12-4|TRBJ2-7|.|many
CASSADYEQYF
TGTGCCAGCAGTGCCGACTACGAGCAGTACTTC
>TRBV20-1|TRBJ1-4|TRBD1|once
CSARGQGGATNEKLFF
TGCAGTGCCCGTGGACAGGGGGGGGCAACTAATGAAAAACTGTTTTTT
>TRBV6-1|TRBJ2-3|.|.
CASSDQGREKYDTQYF
TGTGCCAGCAGTGACCAGGGGCGGGAGAAGTACGATACGCAGTATTTT
>TRBV5-1|TRBJ2-7|TRBD2|.
CASSLDTSGSGYEQYF
TGCGCCAGCAGCTTGGACACTAGCGGGAGTGGCTACGAGCAGTACTTC
>TRBV24-1|TRBJ2-3|TRBD1|few
CATSDHPGGPSTDTQYF
TGTGCCACCAGTGACCATCCAGGGGGACCTAGCACAGATACGCAGTATTTT
>TRBV2|TRBJ1-4|TRBD1|many
CASGDRSNGEKLFF
TGTGCCAGTGGGGACAGGAGCAACGGGGAAAAACTGTTTTTT
>TRBV5-1|TRBJ2-5|.|.
CASSLADKCETQYF
TGCGCCAGCAGCTTGGCCGATAAGTGCGAGACCCAGTACTTC
>TRBV27|TRBJ1-6|.|.
CASRSTQGPLHF
TGTGCCAGCAGGTCAACTCAGGGGCCCCTCCACTTT
>TRBV5-1|TRBJ1-2|TRBD1|.
CASSLLTGAGYTF
TGCGCCAGCAGCTTGTTGACAGGGGCGGGCTACACCTTC
>TRBV29-1|TRBJ2-2|TRBD1|many
CSADSGGGSLGELFF
TGCAGCGCCGACTCAGGGGGCGGATCTTTGGGGGAGCTGTTTTTT